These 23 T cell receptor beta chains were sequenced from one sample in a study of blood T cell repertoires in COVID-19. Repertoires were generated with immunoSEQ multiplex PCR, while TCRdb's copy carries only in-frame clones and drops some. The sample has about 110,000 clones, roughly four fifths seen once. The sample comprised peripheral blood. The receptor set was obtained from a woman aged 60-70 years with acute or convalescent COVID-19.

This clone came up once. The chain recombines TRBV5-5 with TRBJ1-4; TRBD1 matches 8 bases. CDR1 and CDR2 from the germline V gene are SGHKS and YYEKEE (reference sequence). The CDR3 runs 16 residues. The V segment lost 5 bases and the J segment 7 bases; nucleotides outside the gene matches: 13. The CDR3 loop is CASSITRQGRSEKLFF. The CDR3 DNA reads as TGTGCCAGCAGTATTACCAGACAGGGGAGGAGTGAAAAACTGTTTTTT.

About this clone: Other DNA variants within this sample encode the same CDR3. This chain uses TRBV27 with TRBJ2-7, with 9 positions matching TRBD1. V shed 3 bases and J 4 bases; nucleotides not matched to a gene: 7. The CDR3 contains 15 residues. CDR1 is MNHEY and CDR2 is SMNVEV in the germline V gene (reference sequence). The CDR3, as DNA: TGTGCCAGCAGTTTCTCCCGACAGGGGGGGTACGAGCAGTACTTC. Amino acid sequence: CASSFSRQGGYEQYF.

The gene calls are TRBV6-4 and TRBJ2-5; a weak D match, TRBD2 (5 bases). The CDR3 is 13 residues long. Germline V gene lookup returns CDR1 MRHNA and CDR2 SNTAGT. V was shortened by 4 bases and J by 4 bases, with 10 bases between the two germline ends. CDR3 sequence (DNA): TGTGCCAGCAGTGCAAGTCGGGGAGAGACCCAGTACTTC. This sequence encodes CASSASRGETQYF.

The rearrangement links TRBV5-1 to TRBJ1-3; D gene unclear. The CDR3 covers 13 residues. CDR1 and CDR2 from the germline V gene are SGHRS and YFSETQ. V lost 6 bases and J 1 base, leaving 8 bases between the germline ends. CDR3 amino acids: CASTLGSGNTIYF. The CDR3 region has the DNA TGCGCCAGCACTCTCGGGTCTGGAAACACCATATATTTT. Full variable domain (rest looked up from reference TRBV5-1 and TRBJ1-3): KAGVTQTPRYLIKTRGQQVTLSCSPISGHRSVSWYQQTPGQGLQFLFEYFSETQRNKGNFPGRFSGRQFSNSRSEMNVSTLELGDSALYLCASTLGSGNTIYFGEGSWLTVV.

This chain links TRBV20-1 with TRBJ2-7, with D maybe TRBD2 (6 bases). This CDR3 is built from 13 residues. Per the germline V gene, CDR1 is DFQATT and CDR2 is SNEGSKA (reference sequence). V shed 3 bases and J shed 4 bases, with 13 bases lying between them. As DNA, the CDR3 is TGCAGTGCTAGTGGAGGTGGAGGGTACGAGCAGTACTTC. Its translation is CSASGGGGYEQYF.

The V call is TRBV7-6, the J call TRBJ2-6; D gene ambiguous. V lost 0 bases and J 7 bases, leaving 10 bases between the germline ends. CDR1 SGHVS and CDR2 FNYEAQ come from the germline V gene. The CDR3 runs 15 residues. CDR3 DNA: TGTGCCAGCAGCTTAGCCCCCGGGTTAGCCAACGTCCTGACTTTC. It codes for CASSLAPGLANVLTF.

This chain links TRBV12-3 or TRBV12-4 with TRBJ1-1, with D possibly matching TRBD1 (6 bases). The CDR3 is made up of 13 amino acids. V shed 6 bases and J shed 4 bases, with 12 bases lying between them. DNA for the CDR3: TGTGCCAGCAGCCCACAGGGCTTCACTGAAGCTTTCTTT. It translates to CASSPQGFTEAFF.

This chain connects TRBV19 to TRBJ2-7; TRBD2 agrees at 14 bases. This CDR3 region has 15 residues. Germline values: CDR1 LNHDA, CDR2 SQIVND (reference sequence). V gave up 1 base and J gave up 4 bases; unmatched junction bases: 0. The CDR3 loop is CASSIGTSGGYEQYF. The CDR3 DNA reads TGTGCCAGTAGTATAGGGACTAGCGGGGGGTACGAGCAGTACTTC.

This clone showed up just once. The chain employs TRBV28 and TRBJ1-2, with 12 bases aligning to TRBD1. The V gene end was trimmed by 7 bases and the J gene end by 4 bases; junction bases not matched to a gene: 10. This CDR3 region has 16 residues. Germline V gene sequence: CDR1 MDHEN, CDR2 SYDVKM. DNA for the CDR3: TGTGCCAGCACGGGACAGGGGGCAGGGGATGGCTATGGCTACACCTTC. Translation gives CASTGQGAGDGYGYTF.

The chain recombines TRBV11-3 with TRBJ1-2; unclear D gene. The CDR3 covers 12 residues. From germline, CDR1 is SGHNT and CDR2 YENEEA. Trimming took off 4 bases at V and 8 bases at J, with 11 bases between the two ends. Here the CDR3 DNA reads TGTGCCAGCAGCTCCTCCGGAGGAGGCTACACCTTC. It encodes CASSSSGGGYTF.

CDR3 coding DNA: TGTGCCAGCATTCAGGGACAGGGGAAAGTCACTGAAGCTTTCTTT. It yields the protein CASIQGQGKVTEAFF. The rearrangement links TRBV6-6 to TRBJ1-1, with 10 bases identical to TRBD1. The germline V gene has CDR1 MNHNY and CDR2 SVGAGI (reference sequence). CDR3 length: 15 residues. V shed 7 bases, J shed 4 bases, and the junction held 9 bases outside the gene matches.

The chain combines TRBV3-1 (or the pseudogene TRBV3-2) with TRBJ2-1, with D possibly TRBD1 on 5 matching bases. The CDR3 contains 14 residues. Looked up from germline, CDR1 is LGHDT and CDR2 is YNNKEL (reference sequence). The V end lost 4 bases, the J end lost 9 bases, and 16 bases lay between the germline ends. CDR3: CASSLVMGRGEQFF. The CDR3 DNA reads TGTGCCAGCAGCCTAGTGATGGGGCGAGGTGAGCAGTTCTTC.

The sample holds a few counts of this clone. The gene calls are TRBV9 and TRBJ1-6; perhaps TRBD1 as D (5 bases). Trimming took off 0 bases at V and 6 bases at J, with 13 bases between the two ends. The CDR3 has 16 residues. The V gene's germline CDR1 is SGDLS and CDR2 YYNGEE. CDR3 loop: CASSVGIRQSNSPLHF. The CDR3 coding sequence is TGTGCCAGCAGCGTAGGTATCAGACAGTCTAATTCACCCCTCCACTTT.

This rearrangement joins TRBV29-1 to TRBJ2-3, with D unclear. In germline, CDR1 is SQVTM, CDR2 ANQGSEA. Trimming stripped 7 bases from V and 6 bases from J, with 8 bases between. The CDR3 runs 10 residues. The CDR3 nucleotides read TGCAGCGGAGGTGTGGATACGCAGTATTTT. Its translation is CSGGVDTQYF.

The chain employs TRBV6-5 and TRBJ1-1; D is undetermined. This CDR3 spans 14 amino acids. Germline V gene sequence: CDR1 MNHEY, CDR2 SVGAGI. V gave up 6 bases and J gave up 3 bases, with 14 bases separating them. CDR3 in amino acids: CASRQQTLYTEAFF. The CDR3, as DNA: TGTGCCAGCAGACAACAGACGCTGTACACTGAAGCTTTCTTT.

The CDR3 nucleotides are TGCAGCGTCGAGAACGACAGGGGGTTCATCAATGAGCAGTTCTTC. Encoded protein: CSVENDRGFINEQFF. This rearrangement joins TRBV29-1 to TRBJ2-1, with 9 bases aligning to TRBD1. The ends lost 6 bases at V and 6 bases at J; junction bases unmatched: 12. The CDR3 is 15 amino acids. Germline V gives CDR1 SQVTM, CDR2 ANQGSEA.

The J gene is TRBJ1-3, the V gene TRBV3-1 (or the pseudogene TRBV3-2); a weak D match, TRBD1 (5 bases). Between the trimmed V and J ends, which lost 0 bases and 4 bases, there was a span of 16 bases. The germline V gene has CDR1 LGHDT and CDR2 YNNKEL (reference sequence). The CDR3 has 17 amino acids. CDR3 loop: CASSQDINRQSGNTIYF. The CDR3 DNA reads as TGTGCCAGCAGCCAAGATATCAACAGGCAATCGGGAAACACCATATATTTT.

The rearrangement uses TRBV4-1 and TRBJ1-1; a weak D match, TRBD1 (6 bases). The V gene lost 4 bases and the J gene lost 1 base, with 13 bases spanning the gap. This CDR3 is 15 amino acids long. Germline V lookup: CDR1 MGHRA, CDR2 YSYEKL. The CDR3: CASSPYTGTNTEAFF. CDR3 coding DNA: TGCGCCAGCAGCCCTTACACAGGGACGAACACTGAAGCTTTCTTT.

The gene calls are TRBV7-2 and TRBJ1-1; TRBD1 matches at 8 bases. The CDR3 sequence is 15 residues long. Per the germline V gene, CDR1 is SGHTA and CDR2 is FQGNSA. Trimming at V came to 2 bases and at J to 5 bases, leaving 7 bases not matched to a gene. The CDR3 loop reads CASSLQGAGFTEAFF. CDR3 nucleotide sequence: TGTGCCAGCAGCTTACAGGGGGCGGGGTTTACTGAAGCTTTCTTT.

This chain's CDR3 is CASSPSHANSPLHF. The DNA of the CDR3 is TGTGCCAGCTCACCTTCACACGCAAATTCACCCCTCCACTTT. J is TRBJ1-6 and V is TRBV18; D unresolved. V gave up 3 bases and J gave up 7 bases, with 10 bases separating them. Germline CDR1 KGHSH, CDR2 LQKENI. This CDR3 contains 14 residues.

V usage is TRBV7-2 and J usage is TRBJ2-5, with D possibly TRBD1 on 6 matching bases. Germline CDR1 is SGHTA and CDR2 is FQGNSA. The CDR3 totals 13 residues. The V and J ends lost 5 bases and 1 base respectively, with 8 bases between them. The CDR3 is CASSRTAQETQYF. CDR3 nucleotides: TGTGCCAGCAGCCGGACAGCCCAAGAGACCCAGTACTTC.

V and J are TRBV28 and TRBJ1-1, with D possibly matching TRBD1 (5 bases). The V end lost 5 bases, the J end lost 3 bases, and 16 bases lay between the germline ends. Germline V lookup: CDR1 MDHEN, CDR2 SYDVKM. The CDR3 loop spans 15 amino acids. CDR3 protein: CASSGPGLLDTEAFF. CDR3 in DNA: TGTGCCAGCAGTGGCCCAGGGCTTTTGGACACTGAAGCTTTCTTT.

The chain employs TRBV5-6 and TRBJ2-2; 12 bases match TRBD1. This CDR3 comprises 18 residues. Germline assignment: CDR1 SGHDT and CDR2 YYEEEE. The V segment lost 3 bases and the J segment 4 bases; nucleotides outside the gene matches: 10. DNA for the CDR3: TGTGCCAGCAGCTCGACCGGGACAGGGGGCGATGGCACCGGGGAGCTGTTTTTT. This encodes CASSSTGTGGDGTGELFF.